These 3 T cell receptor beta chains originate from one sample sequenced in a study of Ad26.COV2.S vaccination and SARS-CoV-2 variants. The method was immunoSEQ multiplex PCR; TCRdb's version includes in-frame clones alone and lacks a portion of them. The data contain hundreds of thousands of clones, 80% to 90% of them singletons. Treatment given: 15 to 20 received Ad26.COV2.S at low or high dose, single or two shots; several received placebo; per-sample allocation not given. At day 63 after the first vaccine or placebo injection, samples were drawn. The material was peripheral blood, obtained in a trial of Ad26.COV2.S vaccine versus placebo. The receptors derive from a person between 18 and 60 years old who received the Ad26.COV2.S COVID-19 vaccine or a placebo.

V is TRBV6-2 or TRBV6-3 and J is TRBJ1-5, with D unresolved. The V end lost 0 bases, the J end lost 6 bases, and 6 bases lay between the germline ends. Germline values: CDR1 MNHEY, CDR2 SVGEGT. This CDR3 is built from 13 residues. This CDR3 reads CASSYSPTQPQHF. For the CDR3, the DNA is TGTGCCAGCAGTTACTCACCCACTCAGCCCCAGCATTTT.

This clone was seen a handful of times. The V and J genes are TRBV4-1 and TRBJ1-6; possibly TRBD1 for D (5 bases). The CDR3 has 16 amino acids. Germline assignment: CDR1 MGHRA and CDR2 YSYEKL. Between the trimmed V and J ends, which lost 5 bases and 1 base, there was a span of 12 bases. The CDR3 here is CASSSTGGSYNSPLHF. The CDR3 nucleotides are TGCGCCAGCAGCTCCACCGGGGGGTCCTATAATTCACCCCTCCACTTT.

This sequence joins TRBV6-2 or TRBV6-3 and TRBJ2-3; a weak D match, TRBD1 (6 bases). Germline V CDR1 and CDR2: MNHEY, SVGEGT. This CDR3 has 15 residues. V was trimmed by 2 bases and J by 7 bases, leaving 16 bases between them. CDR3 protein: CASSYHWDTGHTQYF. The CDR3, as DNA: TGTGCCAGCAGTTACCACTGGGACACTGGACATACGCAGTATTTT.